One and the same sample provided the 29 T cell receptor beta chains below, sequenced in a study of cytomegalovirus exposure and HLA in healthy donors. PCR employed 60 Vbeta and 13 Jbeta primers. TCRdb's table, derived via immunoSEQ multiplex PCR, lists solely in-frame clones and lacks some. The repertoire has 80,000 or so clones, 60% to 80% of them found once; the top ten carry 5.5% to 8.5%. The sample was PBMCs. The source of these receptors is a woman between 40 and 55 years old in good health and CMV-seronegative.

The chain uses TRBV7-8 and TRBJ1-5; 7 nucleotides line up with TRBD1. This CDR3 comprises 15 residues. Trimming removed 5 bases from V and 4 bases from J; junction bases left unmatched: 8. Germline V gene lookup returns CDR1 SGHVS and CDR2 FQNEAQ. DNA for the CDR3: TGTGCCAGCAGCGGGAAGGGGGCTGGTAATCAGCCCCAGCATTTT. Protein: CASSGKGAGNQPQHF.

The chain combines TRBV29-1 with TRBJ2-3; perhaps TRBD2 as D (6 bases). Germline CDR1 SQVTM, CDR2 ANQGSEA. V gave up 4 bases and J gave up 3 bases, with 14 bases separating them. This CDR3 has 14 amino acids. The CDR3 protein is CSVGGRLRTDTQYF. The CDR3 DNA is TGCAGCGTTGGGGGGAGGCTCCGGACAGATACGCAGTATTTT.

The chain has TRBV4-1 and TRBJ1-2, with TRBD1 matching over 12 bases. Trimming at V came to 3 bases and at J to 3 bases, leaving 2 bases not matched to a gene. The length of the CDR3 is 15 residues. The germline gives CDR1 MGHRA, CDR2 YSYEKL. CDR3 sequence: CASSQGQGAYYGYTF. DNA of the CDR3: TGCGCCAGCAGCCAGGGACAGGGGGCTTACTATGGCTACACCTTC.

The rearrangement links TRBV7-9 to TRBJ2-5, with unresolved D. The J call may be mistaken, given a closer DNA end match to TRBJ2-7. This CDR3 region has 11 residues. Per germline, CDR1 SEHNR and CDR2 FQNEAQ (reference sequence). The CDR3 here is CASSLNYEQYF. CDR3 DNA sequence: TGTGCCAGCAGCCTCAACTACGAGCAGTACTTC.

Note on this clone: A far larger clone differs by one base, so this is likely a read error. The CDR3 end shows no conserved phenylalanine or tryptophan, and so a read error is likely. The chain employs TRBV7-2 and TRBJ1-2; D ambiguous. The V and J ends lost 5 bases and 8 bases respectively, with 12 bases between them. This CDR3 has 12 amino acids. The germline gives CDR1 SGHTA, CDR2 FQGNSA. The CDR3 DNA sequence: TGTGCCAGCAGCCCTCCGCTACTAGGCTACACCCTC. It yields the protein CASSPPLLGYTL.

The chain carries TRBV7-9 and TRBJ2-2; D unclear. Trimming left V 5 bases short and J 0 bases short, with 7 bases between. CDR1 and CDR2 (germline): SEHNR, FQNEAQ (reference sequence). This CDR3 region has 14 residues. Here the CDR3 DNA reads TGTGCCAGCAGCCCCTCCCCGAACACCGGGGAGCTGTTTTTT. Its translation is CASSPSPNTGELFF.

V is TRBV27 and J is TRBJ1-1; D is possibly TRBD1 (5 bases). CDR1 is MNHEY and CDR2 is SMNVEV in the germline V gene (reference sequence). CDR3 length equals 15 residues. V gave up 6 bases and J gave up 1 base, with 15 bases separating them. CDR3 sequence: CASRLTDRANTEAFF. CDR3 bases: TGTGCCAGCAGACTAACTGACAGAGCGAACACTGAAGCTTTCTTT.

This clone was recorded only once. The J gene is TRBJ2-3, the V gene TRBV5-3, with 7 bases fitting TRBD2. TRBV5-3 has ORF status, its function being uncertain. This CDR3 comprises 16 residues. V lost 2 bases to trimming and J lost 2 bases; unmatched junction nucleotides: 8. The CDR3 nucleotides are TGTGCCAGAAGCTTACTCAGGACTAGGAACACAGATACGCAGTATTTT. Encoded protein: CARSLLRTRNTDTQYF.

The chain recombines TRBV4-3 with TRBJ1-1; D might be TRBD1 (6 bases). Deletions cut 9 bases from V and 4 bases from J, with 18 bases between. Germline lookup yields CDR1 LGHNA and CDR2 YSLEER. The CDR3 extends over 14 amino acids. The CDR3 DNA follows: TGCGCCAGTAAGTTGGTGGGGGGGCGCACTGAAGCTTTCTTT. Protein product: CASKLVGGRTEAFF.

The chain carries TRBV15 and TRBJ2-7; no clear D gene. With 1 base removed from V and 3 bases from J, the gap between germline ends came to 10 bases. The V gene's germline CDR1 is LNHNV and CDR2 YYDKDF (reference sequence). This CDR3 comprises 14 residues. In nucleotides, the CDR3 is TGTGCCACCAGCAGAGGAGGTAGAAGCTACGAGCAGTACTTC. Translating it yields CATSRGGRSYEQYF.

This clone was seen a handful of times. V and J are TRBV29-1 and TRBJ1-4, with TRBD1 matching over 7 bases. The junction had 7 bases not matched to a gene; V was cut back by 7 bases and J by 5 bases. Germline CDR1 and CDR2: SQVTM and ANQGSEA. The CDR3 sequence is 13 residues long. This CDR3 reads CSARDSSNEKLFF. The CDR3 DNA reads as TGCAGCGCTCGGGACAGTTCGAATGAAAAACTGTTTTTT.

The genes are TRBV5-1 and TRBJ2-2; 7 bases fit TRBD1. Trimming took 1 base from V and 3 from J; bases not matched to a gene: 3. Germline-derived CDR1 and CDR2 are SGHRS and YFSETQ. The CDR3 consists of 15 residues. CDR3 loop: CASSLRGRDTGELFF. The CDR3 coding sequence is TGCGCCAGCAGCTTGAGGGGGCGCGACACCGGGGAGCTGTTTTTT. Using reference TRBV5-1 and TRBJ2-2 for the parts outside the CDR3, the full variable domain is KAGVTQTPRYLIKTRGQQVTLSCSPISGHRSVSWYQQTPGQGLQFLFEYFSETQRNKGNFPGRFSGRQFSNSRSEMNVSTLELGDSALYLCASSLRGRDTGELFFGEGSRLTVL.

This clone came up a few times. V usage is TRBV29-1 and J usage is TRBJ1-4; D is uncertain. From germline, CDR1 is SQVTM and CDR2 ANQGSEA. The ends were cut back, 3 bases at V and 8 bases at J, with 16 bases in the middle. The CDR3 length is 14 residues. For the CDR3, the DNA is TGCAGCGTTGATTACGGGCAGGCGGGCGAAAAACTGTTTTTT. Residues: CSVDYGQAGEKLFF.

This rearrangement joins TRBV9 to TRBJ1-1; D possibly corresponds to TRBD1 (5 bases). CDR1 is SGDLS and CDR2 is YYNGEE in the germline V gene. The CDR3 is 15 amino acids. V lost 0 bases, J lost 1 base, and 10 bases lay in between. This chain's CDR3 is CASSVGWGGNTEAFF. DNA of the CDR3: TGTGCCAGCAGCGTAGGGTGGGGGGGGAACACTGAAGCTTTCTTT.

Only one count was recorded for this clone. The chain joins TRBV7-6 to TRBJ2-1; D possibly corresponds to TRBD2 (6 bases). The CDR3 loop spans 15 amino acids. Per the germline V gene, CDR1 is SGHVS and CDR2 is FNYEAQ. The germline V and J ends were trimmed by 4 bases and 9 bases, with 19 bases remaining between them. The CDR3 region has the DNA TGTGCCAGCAGCTCCCCCATAGGCGGGGCAGGTGAGCAGTTCTTC. Its translation is CASSSPIGGAGEQFF.

CDR3 sequence (DNA): TGTGCCACCAGTCGGACTTCCTTTGTCAATCAGCCCCAGCATTTT. This encodes CATSRTSFVNQPQHF. The V call is TRBV15, the J call TRBJ1-5; D is unresolved. Germline assignment: CDR1 LNHNV and CDR2 YYDKDF (reference sequence). This CDR3 spans 15 amino acids. V lost 6 bases and J lost 3, with 15 bases in between.

The chain uses TRBV15 and TRBJ1-1, with 7 positions matching TRBD1. CDR3 length: 17 residues. V lost 5 bases to trimming and J lost 1 base; unmatched junction nucleotides: 13. Germline CDR1 is LNHNV and CDR2 is YYDKDF (reference sequence). The CDR3 coding sequence is TGTGCCACCAGCGGGGGCTTTTCGGGACAGCCGAACACTGAAGCTTTCTTT. It yields the protein CATSGGFSGQPNTEAFF.

This chain connects TRBV11-2 to TRBJ2-3; tentatively, D is TRBD2 (7 bases). CDR3 length equals 17 residues. The V gene lost 0 bases and the J gene lost 2 bases, with 15 bases spanning the gap. CDR1 is SGHAT and CDR2 is FQNNGV in the germline V gene. DNA for the CDR3: TGTGCCAGCAGCTTAGATCGCTGGGGGGGCTACACAGATACGCAGTATTTT. As protein: CASSLDRWGGYTDTQYF.

This clone appeared once. CDR3 nucleotide sequence: TGCAGCGTTGAAGATCTTCTAGACGGGGTAGATACGCAGTATTTT. Translated: CSVEDLLDGVDTQYF. V gene TRBV29-1 combines with J gene TRBJ2-3; maybe TRBD2 (5 bases). From germline, CDR1 is SQVTM and CDR2 ANQGSEA. V was pared by 0 bases and J by 5 bases, with 15 bases between. CDR3 length: 15 residues.

This clone turned up a few times. The rearrangement links TRBV6-5 to TRBJ1-6; a possible D gene is TRBD1 (5 bases). Germline CDR1 reads MNHEY; CDR2 reads SVGAGI. V lost 9 bases to trimming and J lost 8 bases, with 11 bases between them. The CDR3 has 12 residues. CDR3 coding DNA: TGTGCCAGTTGCCGGGGGGATTCACCCCTCCACTTT. Translated: CASCRGDSPLHF.

This chain links TRBV6-5 with TRBJ2-5, with a tentative D call TRBD2 (6 bases). The DNA end is more similar to TRBJ2-7, so the J call may be wrong. This CDR3 region has 14 residues. The germline CDR1 and CDR2 sequences are MNHEY and SVGAGI. CDR3 in amino acids: CASSLTSGGGEQYF. CDR3 bases: TGTGCCAGCAGCTTGACTAGTGGGGGTGGCGAGCAGTACTTC.

This clone was seen just once. The rearrangement uses TRBV7-3 and TRBJ1-1; 10 positions match TRBD1. Germline V lookup: CDR1 SGHTA, CDR2 FQGTGA. The CDR3 has 13 amino acids. Trimming at V came to 7 bases and at J to 5 bases, leaving 4 bases not matched to a gene. CDR3 amino acids: CASKDRGGTEAFF. The CDR3 bases are TGTGCCAGCAAGGACAGGGGGGGGACTGAAGCTTTCTTT.

This clone was seen once. The chain has TRBV7-8 and TRBJ2-1; D gene unclear. Trimming left V 5 bases short and J 0 bases short, with 23 bases between. The CDR3 consists of 19 residues. CDR1 and CDR2 from the germline V gene are SGHVS and FQNEAQ. The CDR3 region is CASSPRGDSIFSSYNEQFF. The CDR3 DNA is TGTGCCAGCAGCCCCAGAGGAGACTCGATATTTAGCTCCTACAATGAGCAGTTCTTC.

This sequence joins TRBV7-3 and TRBJ2-2, with D possibly TRBD1 on 6 matching bases. The germline V and J ends were trimmed by 2 bases and 4 bases, with 11 bases remaining between them. The CDR3 loop spans 15 amino acids. Germline values: CDR1 SGHTA, CDR2 FQGTGA. CDR3 bases: TGTGCCAGCAGCTTAGTCCAGGGGTCCACCGGGGAGCTGTTTTTT. Translated, it gives CASSLVQGSTGELFF.

This chain joins TRBV28 and TRBJ2-1; D unresolved. Per the germline V gene, CDR1 is MDHEN and CDR2 is SYDVKM. The V gene lost 3 bases and the J gene lost 12 bases, with 12 bases spanning the gap. There are 12 residues in the CDR3. CDR3 coding DNA: TGTGCCAGCAGTTTCGTTGTATCTCGGCAGTTCTTC. It encodes CASSFVVSRQFF.

The gene calls are TRBV5-1 and TRBJ2-1, with a possible D match to TRBD2 (6 bases). The CDR3 length is 13 residues. The V end lost 0 bases, the J end lost 6 bases, and 7 bases lay between the germline ends. CDR1 is SGHRS and CDR2 is YFSETQ in the germline V gene. CDR3 residues: CASSLVRGNEQFF. The CDR3 bases are TGCGCCAGCAGCTTGGTGCGGGGCAATGAGCAGTTCTTC.

V gene TRBV7-2 combines with J gene TRBJ1-1, with TRBD1 as a possible D gene (5 bases). Trimming left V 2 bases short and J 7 bases short, with 11 bases between. The CDR3 is 13 residues long. Per germline, CDR1 SGHTA and CDR2 FQGNSA. The CDR3, as DNA: TGTGCCAGCAGCTTACGACAGAAGAATGAAGCTTTCTTT. Translated, it gives CASSLRQKNEAFF. Filled out from reference TRBV7-2 and TRBJ1-1, the complete variable domain reads GAGVSQSPSNKVTEKGKDVELRCDPISGHTALYWYRQSLGQGLEFLIYFQGNSAPDKSGLPSDRFSAERTGGSVSTLTIQRTQQEDSAVYLCASSLRQKNEAFFGQGTRLTVV.

In this sample, this clone turned up a few times. The V call is TRBV15, the J call TRBJ2-7; 11 bases are shared with TRBD1. Germline CDR1 is LNHNV and CDR2 is YYDKDF (reference sequence). This CDR3 contains 16 residues. V lost 1 base and J lost 6; bases outside the gene matches: 8. CDR3 amino acids: CATSRASGDRGFEQYF. The DNA for the CDR3 is TGTGCCACCAGCAGAGCGTCGGGGGACAGGGGGTTCGAGCAGTACTTC.

This clone has only a few counts. The gene calls are TRBV30 and TRBJ1-2; D is ambiguous. Germline CDR1 reads GTSNPN; CDR2 reads SVGIG (reference sequence). Trimming took 3 bases from V and 5 from J, leaving 13 bases between them. The CDR3 covers 13 residues. The CDR3 nucleotides read TGTGCCTGGAGCCACACAGTACCGTATGGCTACACCTTC. Residues: CAWSHTVPYGYTF.